The 7 T cell receptor beta chains in this list originate from one sample, sequenced in a study of shared clonotypes between healthy human individuals. Sequencing was performed with immunoSEQ multiplex PCR; in TCRdb, only in-frame clones are kept and a portion is missing. The sample has about 490,000 clones, over 60% seen once. Sequenced: PBMCs. These receptors were obtained from a woman between 40 and 50 years old in good health. Some clones in this sample may be carry-over from other donors' samples.

This clone was counted a few times. Written as DNA, the CDR3 is TGCAGCGTATCTGGTTATGGGTCTTTTGAAGCTTTCTTT. This codes for CSVSGYGSFEAFF. This chain connects TRBV29-1 to TRBJ1-1; D ambiguous. V was pared by 6 bases and J by 7 bases, with 18 bases between. CDR3 size: 13 residues. Germline V CDR1 and CDR2: SQVTM, ANQGSEA. Full variable domain (missing parts from reference TRBV29-1 and TRBJ1-1): SAVISQKPSRDICQRGTSLTIQCQVDSQVTMMFWYRQQPGQSLTLIATANQGSEATYESGFVIDKFPISRPNLTFSTLTVSNMSPEDSSIYLCSVSGYGSFEAFFGQGTRLTVV.

This clone was seen only once. The chain carries TRBV6-5 and TRBJ2-1; 12 nucleotides align to TRBD2. Germline V CDR1 and CDR2: MNHEY, SVGAGI. The CDR3 is 15 residues long. The V segment lost 5 bases and the J segment 6 bases; nucleotides outside the gene matches: 5. CDR3 in amino acids: CASSRLAGVSNEQFF. CDR3 nucleotides: TGTGCCAGCAGTCGACTAGCGGGAGTCAGCAATGAGCAGTTCTTC.

This clone was seen once. The V and J genes are TRBV30 and TRBJ1-2; D call uncertain. The CDR3 length is 15 residues. Trimming pared 2 bases from V and 1 base from J, leaving 14 bases between. Germline assignment: CDR1 GTSNPN and CDR2 SVGIG (reference sequence). The CDR3 bases are TGTGCCTGGAGTCCGGGCGCTCAGGATAACTATGGCTACACCTTC. It encodes CAWSPGAQDNYGYTF.

The chain couples TRBV6-5 to TRBJ2-5; D is perhaps TRBD1 or TRBD2 (5 bases each). V gave up 0 bases and J gave up 1 base, with 12 bases separating them. CDR3 length: 16 amino acids. CDR1 is MNHEY, CDR2 SVGAGI, per germline. The DNA of the CDR3 is TGTGCCAGCAGTTACTCGAGTCGTGGGGGCCAAGAGACCCAGTACTTC. It encodes CASSYSSRGGQETQYF.

CDR3 residues: CSVPARGTGYNEQFF. The CDR3 region has the DNA TGCAGCGTTCCCGCCCGTGGGACAGGTTACAATGAGCAGTTCTTC. The rearrangement uses TRBV29-1 and TRBJ2-1; 8 nucleotides align to TRBD1. The V segment lost 5 bases and the J segment 4 bases; nucleotides outside the gene matches: 10. The germline CDR1 and CDR2 sequences are SQVTM and ANQGSEA. There are 15 residues in the CDR3.

The J gene is TRBJ2-7, the V gene TRBV5-1; 11 nucleotides line up with TRBD2. The CDR3 spans 14 residues. V lost 5 bases, J lost 4 bases, and 5 bases stayed unmatched. CDR1 is SGHRS and CDR2 is YFSETQ in the germline V gene. CDR3: CASRKLAGAYEQYF. CDR3 coding DNA: TGCGCCAGCAGGAAACTAGCGGGGGCATACGAGCAGTACTTC. Filled out from reference TRBV5-1 and TRBJ2-7, the complete variable domain reads KAGVTQTPRYLIKTRGQQVTLSCSPISGHRSVSWYQQTPGQGLQFLFEYFSETQRNKGNFPGRFSGRQFSNSRSEMNVSTLELGDSALYLCASRKLAGAYEQYFGPGTRLTVT.

The J gene is TRBJ2-7, the V gene TRBV5-6; 8 bases align to TRBD2. This CDR3 has 13 residues. The germline CDR1 and CDR2 sequences are SGHDT and YYEEEE. The junction had 4 bases not matched to a gene; V was cut back by 1 base and J by 7 bases. In nucleotides, the CDR3 is TGTGCCAGCAGCTTGAGACAGCGGGGGGAGCAGTACTTC. This encodes CASSLRQRGEQYF.